This paragraph covers one TCR beta chain sequence. This specimen comes from a study of blood T cell repertoires in COVID-19. Study at large: Material from acute and convalescent COVID-19 was sourced from the United States, Italy and Spain. Nucleic acid was either cDNA or gDNA, and it came from T cells, B-cell-depleted T cells, or PBMCs.

As processed by the authors: Using reference gene primer amplification, nucleated cell counts were estimated. Only in-frame clones appear in the TCRdb table, and some are missing; sequencing was by immunoSEQ multiplex PCR. For V, J and clone size, that table is used; D and trimming come from the DNA. The top ten hold about 14% of the sample, which has around 46,000 clones, roughly 88% seen once. Germline CDR1 SNHLY, CDR2 FYNNEI. V lost 6 bases to trimming and J lost 0 bases, with 15 bases between them. The CDR3 spans 15 residues. V usage is TRBV2 and J usage is TRBJ2-7; perhaps TRBD1 as D (6 bases). The sequenced sample consisted of peripheral blood. The TCR comes from a human donor in a cohort sampled during active COVID-19. In nucleotides, the CDR3 is TGTGCCAGCAGGAAGGGACAAACCGGCTCCTACGAGCAGTACTTC. As protein: CASRKGQTGSYEQYF.